This is a list of T cell receptor beta chains from one sample in a study of Graves' ophthalmopathy and Graves' hyperthyroidism. In TCRdb, the multiplex PCR reads were re-called with MiXCR into one record per CDR3 protein. The repertoire holds hundreds of thousands of distinct CDR3 sequences, with 20% to 25% as singletons. What was sequenced was peripheral blood. The source of these receptors is a woman younger than 35 with stable Graves' hyperthyroidism. Some clones in this sample may be carry-over from other donors' samples. CDR3s leave out the opening cysteine and the closing phenylalanine or tryptophan. Each record gives: V gene, CDR3 protein.

TRBV29-1 | SVGNGANTGELF
TRBV6-1 | ASSSMGGQPPQAQH
TRBV5-1 | ASSLAQNQPQH
TRBV3-1 | ASSQDSGKAHEQY
TRBV6-5 | ASSYRDRGNNQPQH
TRBV4-2 | ASSQVGTSAAGELF
TRBV5-1 | ASSFQPLAADPYEQY
TRBV28 | ASSSVTGTFYEQY
TRBV10-3 | AISDGTVSYEQY
TRBV18 | ASSGGDQETQY
TRBV2 | ASSEVGDRGDPDWWGYT
TRBV30 | AWASGTHESSPLH
TRBV29-1 | SVRGTGNYERY
TRBV7-2 | ASSWRGYTEAF
TRBV11-2 | ATSGPNRGPNYGYT
TRBV28 | ASSFPDRDQPQH
TRBV30 | AWSVGFYEQY
TRBV28 | ASGLGVWRYIKY
TRBV28 | ATGSYEQY
TRBV7-9 | ASRIQGSITGELF
TRBV28 | ASTGQNYGYT
TRBV9 | ASSEGDRSSYNSPLH
TRBV12-5 | ASGFRLMGGYT
TRBV12-3/TRBV12-4 | ASSFYQQETQY
TRBV9 | ASSGDWTGGVLNSPLH
TRBV28 | ASSARTGTYEQY
TRBV29-1 | SVRAGGTYEQY
TRBV27 | ASSEGPDSYTEAF
TRBV6-2/TRBV6-3 | ASGPYVGGDGYT
TRBV12-3/TRBV12-4 | ASSFGGTWNTIY
TRBV7-2 | ASSLAGTGDYGYT
TRBV9 | ASSVDEEKQY
TRBV29-1 | SVEESSGRLETQY
TRBV12-3/TRBV12-4 | ASTLGGGAEAF
TRBV4-1 | ASSQDGGQGAGQPQH
TRBV28 | ASSLRGNTDTQY
TRBV28 | ASSTYQETQY
TRBV5-5 | ASIGAGGEEQH
TRBV27 | ASGLQGLHEQY
TRBV20-1 | SAREGDGELF